This T cell receptor beta chain was obtained from a study of blood T cell repertoires in COVID-19. Study-level background: COVID-19 samples collected from the United States, Italy and Spain covered acute and convalescent phases. PBMCs, B-cell-depleted T cells, or T cells were the source of the cDNA or gDNA that made up the material.

Germline assignment: CDR1 SGHVS and CDR2 FNYEAQ. This CDR3 contains 13 residues. V lost 1 base to trimming and J lost 11 bases, with 12 bases between them. Per the authors' pipeline: Reference gene primer amplification gave nucleated cell count estimates. Generated by immunoSEQ multiplex PCR, the TCRdb table keeps only in-frame clones and is missing some. From that table come the V and J calls and clone size; the DNA was used to work out D and trimming. The data contain 200,000 to 300,000 clones, 70% to 90% of them singletons. Sequencing was done on a sample of peripheral blood. This receptor was obtained from a woman aged 40 to 50 with acute or convalescent COVID-19. The chain combines TRBV7-6 with TRBJ2-1; a possible D gene is TRBD2 (6 bases). DNA for the CDR3: TGTGCCAGCAGCTTAGAGTTACGGGGGAAGCAGTTCTTC. It translates to CASSLELRGKQFF.